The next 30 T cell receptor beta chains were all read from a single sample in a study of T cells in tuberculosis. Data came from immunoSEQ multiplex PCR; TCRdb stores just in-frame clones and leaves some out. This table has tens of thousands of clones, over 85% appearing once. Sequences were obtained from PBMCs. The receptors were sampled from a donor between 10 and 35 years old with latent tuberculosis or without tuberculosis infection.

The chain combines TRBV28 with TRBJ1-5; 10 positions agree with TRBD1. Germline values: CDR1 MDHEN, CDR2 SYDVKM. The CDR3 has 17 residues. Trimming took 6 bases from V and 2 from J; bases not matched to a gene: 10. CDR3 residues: CASSRGQGERGNQPQHF. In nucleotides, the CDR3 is TGTGCCAGCAGCCGTGGACAGGGGGAAAGGGGCAATCAGCCCCAGCATTTT.

Here the CDR3 DNA reads TGTGCCAGCTCACCGACAGGGTTCGGAAACACCATATATTTT. The encoded protein is CASSPTGFGNTIYF. This chain links TRBV18 with TRBJ1-3; 7 nucleotides match TRBD1. This CDR3 is 14 amino acids long. Germline values: CDR1 KGHSH, CDR2 LQKENI. J gave up 4 bases and V 3 bases, and 3 bases lay outside the gene matches.

The CDR3 loop is CASSKQGSTEAFF. The CDR3 coding sequence is TGTGCCAGCAGTAAACAGGGAAGCACTGAAGCTTTCTTT. The chain links TRBV6-5 to TRBJ1-1; a possible D gene is TRBD1 (6 bases). V dropped 5 bases and J dropped 4 bases, with 11 bases sitting between them. Germline V gene lookup returns CDR1 MNHEY and CDR2 SVGAGI. The CDR3 runs to 13 residues.

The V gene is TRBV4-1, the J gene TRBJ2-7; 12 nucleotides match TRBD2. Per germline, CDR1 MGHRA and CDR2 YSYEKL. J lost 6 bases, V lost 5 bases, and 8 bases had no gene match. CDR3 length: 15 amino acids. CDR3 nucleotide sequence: TGCGCCAGCAGCTTTGGGTCTAGCGGGGGGGCCGAGCAGTACTTC. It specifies CASSFGSSGGAEQYF.

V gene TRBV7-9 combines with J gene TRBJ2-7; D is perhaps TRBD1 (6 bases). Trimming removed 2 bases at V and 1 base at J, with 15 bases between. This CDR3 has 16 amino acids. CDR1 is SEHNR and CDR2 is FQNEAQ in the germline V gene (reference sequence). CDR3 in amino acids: CASSLSTGTSSYEQYF. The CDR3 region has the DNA TGTGCCAGCAGCTTATCGACAGGTACATCGTCCTACGAGCAGTACTTC.

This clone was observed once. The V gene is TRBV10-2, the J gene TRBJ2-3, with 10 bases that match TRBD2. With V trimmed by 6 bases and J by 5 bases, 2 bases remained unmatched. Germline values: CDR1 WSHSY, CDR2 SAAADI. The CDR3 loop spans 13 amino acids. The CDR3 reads CASRLAGQDTQYF. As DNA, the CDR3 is TGCGCCAGCAGACTAGCGGGGCAAGATACGCAGTATTTT.

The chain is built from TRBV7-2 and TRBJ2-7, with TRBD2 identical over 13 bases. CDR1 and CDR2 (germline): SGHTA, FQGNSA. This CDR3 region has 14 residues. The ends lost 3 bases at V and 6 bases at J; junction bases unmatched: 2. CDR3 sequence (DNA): TGTGCCAGCAGCTTTGGACTAGCGGGAGTCGAGCAGTACTTC. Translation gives CASSFGLAGVEQYF.

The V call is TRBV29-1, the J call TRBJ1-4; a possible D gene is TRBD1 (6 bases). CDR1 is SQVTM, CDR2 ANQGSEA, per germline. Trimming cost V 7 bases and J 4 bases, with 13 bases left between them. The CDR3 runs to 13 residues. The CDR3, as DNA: TGCAGCGCAACGGACAGCTATAATGAAAAACTGTTTTTT. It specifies CSATDSYNEKLFF.

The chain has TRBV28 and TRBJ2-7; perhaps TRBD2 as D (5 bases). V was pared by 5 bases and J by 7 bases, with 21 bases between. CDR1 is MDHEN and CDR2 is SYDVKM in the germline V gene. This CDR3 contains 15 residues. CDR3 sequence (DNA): TGTGCCAGCAGTCGTGGAGGCCCCGAGGGTCGGGAGCAGTACTTC. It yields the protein CASSRGGPEGREQYF.

This chain's CDR3 is CASSLTAGGEKLFF. The CDR3 DNA follows: TGTGCCAGCAGCTTAACGGCAGGGGGGGAAAAACTGTTTTTT. The chain joins TRBV5-4 to TRBJ1-4; 7 bases match TRBD1. The CDR3 loop spans 14 amino acids. The V segment lost 2 bases and the J segment 8 bases; nucleotides outside the gene matches: 6. CDR1 is SGHNT, CDR2 YYREEE, per germline (reference sequence). The full variable domain, rest sourced from reference TRBV5-4 and TRBJ1-4, is ETGVTQSPTHLIKTRGQQVTLRCSSQSGHNTVSWYQQALGQGPQFIFQYYREEENGRGNFPPRFSGLQFPNYSSELNVNALELDDSALYLCASSLTAGGEKLFFGSGTQLSVL.

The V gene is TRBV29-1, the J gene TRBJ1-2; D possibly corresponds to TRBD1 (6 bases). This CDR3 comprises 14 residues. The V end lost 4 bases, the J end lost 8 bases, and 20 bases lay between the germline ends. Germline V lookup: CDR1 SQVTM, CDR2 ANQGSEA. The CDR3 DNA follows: TGCAGCGTTGGTGGGGACACCGAGGTTGCCGGCTACACCTTC. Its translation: CSVGGDTEVAGYTF.

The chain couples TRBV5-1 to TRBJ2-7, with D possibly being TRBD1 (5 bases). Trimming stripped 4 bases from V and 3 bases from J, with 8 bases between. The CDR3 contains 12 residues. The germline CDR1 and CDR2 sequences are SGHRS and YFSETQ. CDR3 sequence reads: CASSLQGYEQYF. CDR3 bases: TGCGCCAGCAGCCTCCAGGGCTACGAGCAGTACTTC. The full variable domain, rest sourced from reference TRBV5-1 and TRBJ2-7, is KAGVTQTPRYLIKTRGQQVTLSCSPISGHRSVSWYQQTPGQGLQFLFEYFSETQRNKGNFPGRFSGRQFSNSRSEMNVSTLELGDSALYLCASSLQGYEQYFGPGTRLTVT.

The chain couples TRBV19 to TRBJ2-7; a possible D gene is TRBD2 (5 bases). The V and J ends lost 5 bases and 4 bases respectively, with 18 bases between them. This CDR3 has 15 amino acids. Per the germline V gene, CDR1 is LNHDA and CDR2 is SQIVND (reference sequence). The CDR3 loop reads CASSPSVGGGYEQYF. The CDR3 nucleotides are TGTGCCAGTAGTCCTTCGGTTGGAGGAGGTTACGAGCAGTACTTC.

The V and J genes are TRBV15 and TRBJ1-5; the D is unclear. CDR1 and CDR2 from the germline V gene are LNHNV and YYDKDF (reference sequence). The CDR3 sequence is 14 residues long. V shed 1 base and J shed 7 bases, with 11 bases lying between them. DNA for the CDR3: TGTGCCACCAGCAGAGTGACCACGGGGCAGCCCCAGCATTTT. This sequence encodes CATSRVTTGQPQHF.

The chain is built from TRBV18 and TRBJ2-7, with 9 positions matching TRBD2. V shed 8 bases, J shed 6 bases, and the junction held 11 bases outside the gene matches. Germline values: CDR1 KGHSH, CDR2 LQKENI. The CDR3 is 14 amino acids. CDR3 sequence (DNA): TGTGCCAGCACCTCTAGCGGGGCAAAAGGCGAGCAGTACTTC. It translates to CASTSSGAKGEQYF. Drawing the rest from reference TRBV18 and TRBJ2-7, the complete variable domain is NAGVMQNPRHLVRRRGQEARLRCSPMKGHSHVYWYRQLPEEGLKFMVYLQKENIIDESGMPKERFSAEFPKEGPSILRIQQVVRGDSAAYFCASTSSGAKGEQYFGPGTRLTVT.

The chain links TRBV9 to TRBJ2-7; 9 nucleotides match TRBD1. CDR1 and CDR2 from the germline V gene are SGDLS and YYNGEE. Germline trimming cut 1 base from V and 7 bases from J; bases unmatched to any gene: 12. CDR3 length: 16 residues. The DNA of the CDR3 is TGTGCCAGCAGCGTAAGCTCCGGGACAGGGATTAGGGAGCAGTACTTC. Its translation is CASSVSSGTGIREQYF.

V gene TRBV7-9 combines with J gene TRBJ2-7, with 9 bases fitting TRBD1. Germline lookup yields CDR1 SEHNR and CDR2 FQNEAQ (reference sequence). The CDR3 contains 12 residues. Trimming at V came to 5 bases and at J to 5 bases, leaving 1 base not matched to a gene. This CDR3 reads CASSGQGNEQYF. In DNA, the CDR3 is TGTGCCAGCAGCGGACAGGGGAACGAGCAGTACTTC.

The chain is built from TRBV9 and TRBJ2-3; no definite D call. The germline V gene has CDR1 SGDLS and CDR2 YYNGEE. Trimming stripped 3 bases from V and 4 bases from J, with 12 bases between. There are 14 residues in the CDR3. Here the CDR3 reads CASSAQMTADTQYF. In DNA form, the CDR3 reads TGTGCCAGCAGCGCTCAGATGACTGCAGATACGCAGTATTTT.

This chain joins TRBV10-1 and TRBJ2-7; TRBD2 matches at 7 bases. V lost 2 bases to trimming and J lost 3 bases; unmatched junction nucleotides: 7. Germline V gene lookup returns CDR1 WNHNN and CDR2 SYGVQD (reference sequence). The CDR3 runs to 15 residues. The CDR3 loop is CASSEMRTGGYEQYF. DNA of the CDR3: TGCGCCAGCAGTGAGATGCGGACGGGGGGCTACGAGCAGTACTTC.

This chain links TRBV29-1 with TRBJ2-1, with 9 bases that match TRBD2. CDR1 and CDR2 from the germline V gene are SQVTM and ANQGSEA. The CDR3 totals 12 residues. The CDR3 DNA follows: TGCAAGGCGACTAGCGGAGACAATGAGCAGTTCTTC. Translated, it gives CKATSGDNEQFF.

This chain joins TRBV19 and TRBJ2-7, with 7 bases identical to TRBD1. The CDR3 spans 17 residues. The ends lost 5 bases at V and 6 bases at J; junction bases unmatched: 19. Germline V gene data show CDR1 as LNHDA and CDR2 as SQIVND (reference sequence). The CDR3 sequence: CASSFWDSLFGYGEQYF. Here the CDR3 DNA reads TGTGCCAGTAGTTTCTGGGACAGTCTCTTCGGGTACGGCGAGCAGTACTTC.

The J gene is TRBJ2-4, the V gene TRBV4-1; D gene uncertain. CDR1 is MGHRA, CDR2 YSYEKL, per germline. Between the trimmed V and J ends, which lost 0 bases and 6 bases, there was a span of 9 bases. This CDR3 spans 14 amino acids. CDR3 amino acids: CASSQDISINIQYF. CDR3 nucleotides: TGCGCCAGCAGCCAAGATATTAGTATAAACATTCAGTACTTC.

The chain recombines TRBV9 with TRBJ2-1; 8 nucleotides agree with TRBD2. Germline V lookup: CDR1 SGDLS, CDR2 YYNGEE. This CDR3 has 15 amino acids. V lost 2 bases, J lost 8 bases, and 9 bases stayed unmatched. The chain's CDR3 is CASSVSGDYRDEQFF. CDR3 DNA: TGTGCCAGCAGCGTTAGCGGGGACTACCGCGATGAGCAGTTCTTC.

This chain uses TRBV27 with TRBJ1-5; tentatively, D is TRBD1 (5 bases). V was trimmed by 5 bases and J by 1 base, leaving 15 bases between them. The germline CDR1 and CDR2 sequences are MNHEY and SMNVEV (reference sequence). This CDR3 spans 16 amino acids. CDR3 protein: CASSPLRTLSNQPQHF. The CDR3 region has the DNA TGTGCCAGCAGTCCACTTCGGACACTCAGCAATCAGCCCCAGCATTTT.

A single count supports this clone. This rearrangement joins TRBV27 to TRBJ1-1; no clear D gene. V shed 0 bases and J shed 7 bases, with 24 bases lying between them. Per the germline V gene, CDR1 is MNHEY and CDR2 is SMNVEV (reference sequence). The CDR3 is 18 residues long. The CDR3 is CASSLSWSAARVPGEAFF. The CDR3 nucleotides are TGTGCCAGCAGTTTATCGTGGTCGGCAGCGAGGGTTCCGGGTGAAGCTTTCTTT.

The CDR3 DNA sequence: TGTGCCAGCAGCTTAGGGACTAGCGGGGGGGCGTACGAGCAGTACTTC. This translates into CASSLGTSGGAYEQYF. The V gene is TRBV7-9, the J gene TRBJ2-7; 15 bases align to TRBD2. The junction had 2 bases not matched to a gene; V was cut back by 1 base and J by 4 bases. Per germline, CDR1 SEHNR and CDR2 FQNEAQ (reference sequence). CDR3 length equals 16 residues.

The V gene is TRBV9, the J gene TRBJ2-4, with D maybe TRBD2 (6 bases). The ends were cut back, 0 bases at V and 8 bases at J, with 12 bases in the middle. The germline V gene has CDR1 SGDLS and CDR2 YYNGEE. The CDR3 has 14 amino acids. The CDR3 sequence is CASSVGGVSDIQYF. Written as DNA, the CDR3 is TGTGCCAGCAGCGTAGGGGGGGTGTCTGACATTCAGTACTTC.

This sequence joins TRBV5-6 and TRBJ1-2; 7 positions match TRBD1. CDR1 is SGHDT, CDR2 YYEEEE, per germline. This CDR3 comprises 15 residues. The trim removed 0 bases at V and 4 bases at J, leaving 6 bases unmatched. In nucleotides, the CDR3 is TGTGCCAGCAGCTTGGAGGGACAGATGATCTATGGCTACACCTTC. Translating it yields CASSLEGQMIYGYTF.

The CDR3 loop is CASTLAGTKRGEQYF. The CDR3 DNA sequence: TGTGCCAGCACGTTGGCCGGGACTAAAAGGGGCGAGCAGTACTTC. The rearrangement uses TRBV28 and TRBJ2-7, with TRBD2 identical over 7 bases. Germline-derived CDR1 and CDR2 are MDHEN and SYDVKM. J gave up 6 bases and V 7 bases, and 15 bases lay outside the gene matches. This CDR3 is 15 amino acids long.

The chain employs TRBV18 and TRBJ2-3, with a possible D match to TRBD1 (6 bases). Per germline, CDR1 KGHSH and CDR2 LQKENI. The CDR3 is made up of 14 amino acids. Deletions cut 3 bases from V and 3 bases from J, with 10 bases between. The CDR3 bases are TGTGCCAGCTCACCCCGGACAGAAACAGATACGCAGTATTTT. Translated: CASSPRTETDTQYF.